The T cell receptor (beta chain) under discussion was sequenced for a study of T cells after yellow fever vaccination. This clonotype was observed a few times. The CDR3 length is 15 residues. Germline loops: CDR1 SGHRS, CDR2 YFSETQ. J lost 6 bases, V lost 4 bases, and 8 bases had no gene match. TCRdb reanalysed the 5' RACE reads using MiXCR and keeps one entry per CDR3 protein. The top ten hold about 15% of the sample, which has under 600,000 distinct CDR3 sequences, around a fifth seen once. The TCR originated in a man aged 18 to 35 who received the YFV17D yellow fever vaccine. The specimen comprised PBMCs, sampled more than 20 days after the first yellow fever vaccination. The chain has TRBV5-1 and TRBJ1-4, with 8 bases lining up with TRBD1. CDR3 region: CASSPRGLVDEKLFF. CDR3 in DNA: TGCGCCAGCAGCCCCAGGGGGCTTGTCGATGAAAAACTGTTTTTT.